This T cell receptor beta chain is drawn from a study of blood T cell repertoires in COVID-19. Study summary: Spain, Italy and the United States supplied samples that represented acute and convalescent COVID-19. In each case, the material was cDNA or gDNA derived from T cells, B-cell-depleted T cells, or PBMCs.

CDR1 and CDR2 (germline): SGHVS, FQNEAQ. This CDR3 spans 16 amino acids. Original handling: Amplified reference gene primers provided the basis for estimating nucleated cell counts. Produced via immunoSEQ multiplex PCR; TCRdb's table is partial and in-frame only. V and J calls and clone size are given by that table; D and trimming were obtained from the DNA. This table holds approximately 120,000 clones, about 88% found once. With respect to this clone: The junction departs from germline at one end; a sequencing error may be responsible.

Sequencing was carried out using peripheral blood. The chain combines TRBV7-8 with TRBJ1-5; tentatively, D is TRBD1 (6 bases). This clonotype originated in a woman at least 80 years old with acute or convalescent COVID-19. This CDR3 is CVSSLDRPYSNQPQHF. The CDR3 nucleotides read TGTGTCAGCAGCTTAGACAGGCCCTATAGCAATCAGCCCCAGCATTTT.